The clone carrying this TCR beta chain was counted ten times or more. Antigen: not known. CDR3 length equals 13 residues. Trimming removed 3 bases at V and 5 bases at J, with 13 bases between. Germline V gives CDR1 DFQATT, CDR2 SNEGSKA (reference sequence). The sample is drawn from a study of neurological immune-mediated disorders. Notes on the study in general: Private repertoires in all groups were suggested, as expanded clones shared no CDR3 amino acid sequences across subjects. HTLV-1-associated myelopathy ranked highest for TCR clonal expansion and multiple sclerosis lowest, beneath healthy controls.

In TCRdb, the 5' RACE reads were re-called with MiXCR into one record per CDR3 protein. The sample contains 50,000 or so distinct CDR3 sequences, roughly 25% of which appear only once. Unsorted libraries came from 2 million PBMCs stored at -80 °C. The rearrangement uses TRBV20-1 and TRBJ2-5; no clear D. Sequences were obtained from PBMCs. The TCR comes from a woman between 70 and 85 years old in good health. This CDR3 is CSARNNYLETQYF. In DNA, the CDR3 is TGCAGTGCTAGGAATAACTACCTGGAGACCCAGTACTTC.